The present TCR beta chain was sequenced within a study of blood T cell repertoires in COVID-19. Turning to the study itself: T cells, B-cell-depleted T cells, or PBMCs provided the cDNA or gDNA that served as material.

As processed by the authors: Reference gene primer amplification gave nucleated cell count estimates. Data came from immunoSEQ multiplex PCR; TCRdb stores just in-frame clones and leaves some out. The DNA gave D and trimming, while V, J and clone size come from that table. The sample consists of about 55,000 clones, approximately 92% of them appearing once. Germline V gene sequence: CDR1 SGDLS, CDR2 YYNGEE. The CDR3 covers 14 residues. J gave up 4 bases and V 7 bases, and 7 bases lay outside the gene matches. The sequenced sample was peripheral blood. The chain couples TRBV9 to TRBJ1-1, with 10 bases aligning to TRBD1. The TCR was taken from a human donor with active COVID-19. The donor label of this sample is uncertain. CDR3 bases: TGTGCCAGCTCCTCGGGGGACAGGGGCACTGAAGCTTTCTTT. Encoded protein: CASSSGDRGTEAFF.